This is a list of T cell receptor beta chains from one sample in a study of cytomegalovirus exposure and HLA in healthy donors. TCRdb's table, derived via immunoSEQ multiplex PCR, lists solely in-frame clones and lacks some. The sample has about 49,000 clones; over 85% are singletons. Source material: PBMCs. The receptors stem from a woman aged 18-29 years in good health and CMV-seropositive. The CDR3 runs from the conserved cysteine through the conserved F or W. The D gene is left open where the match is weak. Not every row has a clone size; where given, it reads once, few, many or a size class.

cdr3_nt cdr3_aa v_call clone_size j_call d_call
TGTGCCAGCAGGTCTTCGGACACGAACACTGAAGCTTTCTTT CASRSSDTNTEAFF TRBV7-9 - TRBJ1-1 -
TGTGCCAGCAGCGCTACCAGCGGGAGGGCCGACAATGAGCAGTTCTTC CASSATSGRADNEQFF TRBV11-3 - TRBJ2-1 TRBD2
TGTGCCTGGAGTGTCCGAGAGACCCAGTACTTC CAWSVRETQYF TRBV30 - TRBJ2-5 -
TGTGCCAGTAGTATCGGCGGGACAGCTTCCTACGAGCAGTACTTC CASSIGGTASYEQYF TRBV19 - TRBJ2-7 -
TGTGCCAGCAGCTTAGCCGGACAGGGAGGAAGATACGAGCAGTACTTC CASSLAGQGGRYEQYF TRBV7-9 - TRBJ2-7 TRBD1
TGTGCCAGCAGCTTAGTCCCTAGCGGGAGGGACGAGCAGTACTTC CASSLVPSGRDEQYF TRBV7-2 - TRBJ2-7 TRBD2
TGTGCCAGCAGGCGCGAGGAGCTCCGAGGAAACACCATATATTTT CASRREELRGNTIYF TRBV28 - TRBJ1-3 -
TGTGCCAGCAGTTTACTCGGGACTCGCACAGATACGCAGTATTTT CASSLLGTRTDTQYF TRBV27 - TRBJ2-3 -
TGTGCCAGCACCTACGGAGGGGGCTTGGCCAAAAACATTCAGTACTTC CASTYGGGLAKNIQYF TRBV28 - TRBJ2-4 -
TGTGCCAGCAGCGTAGAGGCTAGCGGGAACATTCAGTACTTC CASSVEASGNIQYF TRBV9 - TRBJ2-4 TRBD2
TGCGCCAGCAGCTCTCCCACAGGGAGCTCCTACGAGCAGTACTTC CASSSPTGSSYEQYF TRBV5-1 few TRBJ2-7 -
TGTGCCAGCAGTTCACCCTCCGGACTAGCGGGGGCCGAGCAGTACTTC CASSSPSGLAGAEQYF TRBV27 - TRBJ2-7 TRBD2
TGTGCCAGCAGTGAAACGGGGTTTTACGAGCAGTACTTC CASSETGFYEQYF TRBV2 - TRBJ2-7 -
TGTGCCAGCAGCCCGGCCGGGGCAGGGGTCGGCGAGCAGTTCTTC CASSPAGAGVGEQFF TRBV7-3 - TRBJ2-1 -
TGTGCCAGTAGGCCAGGGACAGGTGGTCAGCCCCAGCATTTT CASRPGTGGQPQHF TRBV19 - TRBJ1-5 TRBD1
TGTGCCTGGAGGACAAGACAGGGGGCGCGGGGCTATGGCTACACCTTC CAWRTRQGARGYGYTF TRBV30 - TRBJ1-2 TRBD1
TGCGCCAGCAGCTTGGTAGGCGACTACTCCCCCTACGAGCAGTACTTC CASSLVGDYSPYEQYF TRBV5-1 - TRBJ2-7 -
TGTGCCAGCAGCTCCTCCGGGACTCAGAAAACCGGGGAGCTGTTTTTT CASSSSGTQKTGELFF TRBV5-8 few TRBJ2-2 -
TGCGCCAGCAGCCTAGGGGGGGGAGAGACCCAGTACTTC CASSLGGGETQYF TRBV5-1 - TRBJ2-5 -
TGCGCCAGCAGCATATCTAGCGGGACGGTAGATACGCAGTATTTT CASSISSGTVDTQYF TRBV5-1 - TRBJ2-3 TRBD2
TGTGCCAGCCGCCAAAGCGGGAGGGCTTCCTACGAGCAGTACTTC CASRQSGRASYEQYF TRBV12-1 - TRBJ2-7 -
TGTGCCAGCAGTTTGAGGCGGTCCTACGAGCAGTACTTC CASSLRRSYEQYF TRBV28 - TRBJ2-7 -
TGTGCCAGCAGCTCAGGACAGGGTGCTGGGCCCCAGCATTTT CASSSGQGAGPQHF TRBV7-2 - TRBJ1-5 TRBD1
TGTGCCAGCGCAACCCTAGCGGGAGGGCCCTCCCCATACAATGAGCAGTTCTTC CASATLAGGPSPYNEQFF TRBV2 - TRBJ2-1 TRBD2
TGTGCCTCTTCCAGTCTGGAGGCCTACGAGCAGTACTTC CASSSLEAYEQYF TRBV30 - TRBJ2-7 -
TGTGCCAGCAGCCCCCCGGGGACATACACCGGGGAGCTGTTTTTT CASSPPGTYTGELFF TRBV11-2 - TRBJ2-2 -
TGTGCCAGCAGTGGGGGGGCTAGCGGGAGGTTCAATGAGCAGTTCTTC CASSGGASGRFNEQFF TRBV2 - TRBJ2-1 TRBD2
TGTGCCAGCAGCGCGACAGTAGCCTCCTACGAGCAGTACTTC CASSATVASYEQYF TRBV13 - TRBJ2-7 -
TGTGCCAGTAGTATAGCGGGCGACAGCAGAAACACCATATATTTT CASSIAGDSRNTIYF TRBV19 - TRBJ1-3 -
TGTGCCAGTAGTAGTAGACAGGGCTACGAAAAACTGTTTTTT CASSSRQGYEKLFF TRBV19 - TRBJ1-4 TRBD1
TGTGCCAGTAAGACAGGGACCAGCTCCTACGAGCAGTACTTC CASKTGTSSYEQYF TRBV11-3 - TRBJ2-7 TRBD1
TGTGCCAGCAGCGTAGGGGGTGGACAGGCCTCGGACAATGAGCAGTTCTTC CASSVGGGQASDNEQFF TRBV9 - TRBJ2-1 TRBD1
TGTGCCAGCAGTGAACAGGGGTCCACCGGGGAGCTGTTTTTT CASSEQGSTGELFF TRBV6-1 - TRBJ2-2 -
TGTGCCATCAGTCGGGGGGCCGGCTATGGCTACACCTTC CAISRGAGYGYTF TRBV10-3 - TRBJ1-2 -
TGTGCCAGCAGCAAAAAGGGACACCGAGGGTGCAATCAGCCCCAGCATTTT CASSKKGHRGCNQPQHF TRBV21-1 few TRBJ1-5 -
TGTGCCAGCAGCTTAGCAAGCTCCCCGGGACAGAACTATGGCTACACCTTC CASSLASSPGQNYGYTF TRBV7-2 - TRBJ1-2 TRBD1
TGCGCCAGCAGCCCGACCCATTTACTAGCGGGAGCCTACGAGCAGTACTTC CASSPTHLLAGAYEQYF TRBV4-1 - TRBJ2-7 TRBD2
TGTGCCAGCAGCTCCTATTACAATGAGCAGTTCTTC CASSSYYNEQFF TRBV7-2 once TRBJ2-1 -
TGCGCCAGCGCTCCGGGACTAGCGGGGACGGGCCCCTACGAGCAGTACTTC CASAPGLAGTGPYEQYF TRBV10-1 - TRBJ2-7 TRBD2
TGTGCCAGCAGCTTCGGACAGAATACTTACGAGCAGTACTTC CASSFGQNTYEQYF TRBV11-2 - TRBJ2-7 -
TGTGCCAGCAGCCCCGGGAGCTCCTACAATGAGCAGTTCTTC CASSPGSSYNEQFF TRBV6-5 - TRBJ2-1 -
TGCAGCGTTGAAGTGGGGGGGCTAGGTGAAAAACTGTTTTTT CSVEVGGLGEKLFF TRBV29-1 - TRBJ1-4 -
TGTGCCAGCAGTGATAGCCTTTCCTATGGCTACACCTTC CASSDSLSYGYTF TRBV6-1 once TRBJ1-2 -
TGCAGCGTTGTAGGCACAGGAAACACTGAAGCTTTCTTT CSVVGTGNTEAFF TRBV29-1 - TRBJ1-1 -
TGTGCCAGCAGGAACGATAAAGAGAGCGGGAGGGCCTATGAGCAGTTCTTC CASRNDKESGRAYEQFF TRBV25-1 - TRBJ2-1 TRBD2
TGTGCCACCAGCCACGGGACTAGCGGCTCTAATGAGCAGTTCTTC CATSHGTSGSNEQFF TRBV15 - TRBJ2-1 TRBD2
TGTGCCAGCAGCTTCAGCGGGAGCGACACCGGGGAGCTGTTTTTT CASSFSGSDTGELFF TRBV5-4 - TRBJ2-2 TRBD2